This T cell receptor (beta chain) appears in the sequencing data of a study of T cells in Graves' hyperthyroidism and ophthalmopathy. Study background: Peripheral blood collection took place at initial diagnosis, before any treatment. Study-wide results and caveats: The model's output predicted ophthalmopathy at a median of roughly seven months prior to onset. The authors' 13 V-J model separated ophthalmopathy from stable hyperthyroidism.

There are many counts of this clonotype. No antigen is known for it. This could be a read error, since a much larger clone is one nucleotide away. Using RNA transcripts as the source, TCR beta CDR3 regions were amplified. First-round RT-PCR of the TCR CDR3 relied on the HTBI primer set. TCRdb re-called the multiplex PCR reads through MiXCR, storing one row per CDR3 protein. The repertoire consists of fewer than 650,000 distinct CDR3 sequences, with about 15% occurring once and the leading ten covering around 4.5%. In germline, CDR1 is ENHRY, CDR2 SYGVKD. V was pared by 5 bases and J by 1 base, with 11 bases between. The CDR3 has 14 residues.

The receptor's source is a middle-aged woman with Graves' ophthalmopathy. Material for sequencing was blood. This chain joins TRBV10-3 and TRBJ1-1; no firm D call. The CDR3 DNA follows: TGTGCCATCAGTTCTCGGACGGGGAACACTGAAGCTTTCTTT. Residues: CAISSRTGNTEAFF.